Following are 6 T cell receptor beta chains from one sample sequenced in a study of blood T cell repertoires in COVID-19. Generated by immunoSEQ multiplex PCR, the TCRdb table keeps only in-frame clones and is missing some. The sample consists of about 380,000 clones, around 89% of them appearing once. The sample was PBMCs or T cells enriched from blood (not recorded which). The source of these receptors is a young woman who had recovered from COVID-19.

The V and J genes are TRBV6-2 or TRBV6-3 and TRBJ1-2; TRBD1 matches 10 bases. The length of the CDR3 is 14 residues. The ends lost 2 bases at V and 8 bases at J; junction bases unmatched: 5. Germline CDR1 reads MNHEY; CDR2 reads SVGEGT. The CDR3 sequence: CASSYGQGVFGYTF. The CDR3, as DNA: TGTGCCAGCAGTTACGGACAGGGGGTATTCGGCTACACCTTC.

This chain connects TRBV4-3 to TRBJ2-7; maybe TRBD2 (6 bases). CDR1 and CDR2 (germline): LGHNA, YSLEER. The CDR3 extends over 14 amino acids. Trimming pared 0 bases from V and 3 bases from J, leaving 9 bases between. CDR3 nucleotides: TGCGCCAGCAGCCAAGAGAGGACTAACTACGAGCAGTACTTC. It encodes CASSQERTNYEQYF.

The chain is built from TRBV19 and TRBJ2-7, with D tentatively TRBD1 (5 bases). The V gene lost 1 base and the J gene lost 3 bases, with 7 bases spanning the gap. The germline V gene encodes CDR1 LNHDA and CDR2 SQIVND (reference sequence). This CDR3 contains 13 residues. In nucleotides, the CDR3 is TGTGCCAGTAGTATAGGGACAATCTACGAGCAGTACTTC. Its protein product is CASSIGTIYEQYF.

Comments on this clone: The identical CDR3 is also encoded by other nucleotide sequences in the sample. The rearrangement joins TRBV19 to TRBJ1-6; D remains unclear. Trimming took 1 base from V and 10 from J, leaving 5 bases between them. CDR1 LNHDA and CDR2 SQIVND come from the germline V gene (reference sequence). This CDR3 comprises 12 residues. Here the CDR3 reads CASSIAGSPLHF. The CDR3 region has the DNA TGTGCCAGTAGTATAGCGGGATCACCCCTCCACTTT.

This CDR3 is CASSLESTGADTGNTIYF. As DNA, the CDR3 is TGTGCCAGCAGCTTAGAGAGCACAGGGGCCGATACTGGAAACACCATATATTTT. The rearrangement uses TRBV7-6 and TRBJ1-3; 7 nucleotides agree with TRBD1. Germline V lookup: CDR1 SGHVS, CDR2 FNYEAQ. The V segment lost 1 base and the J segment 2 bases; nucleotides outside the gene matches: 11. CDR3 length: 18 residues.

The chain employs TRBV19 and TRBJ2-2; TRBD1 matches at 7 bases. The V and J ends lost 3 bases and 4 bases, in that order; junction bases with no gene match: 11. The CDR3 consists of 17 residues. Germline V lookup: CDR1 LNHDA, CDR2 SQIVND (reference sequence). CDR3 nucleotides: TGTGCCAGTAGTATCACCCACCGGGACAGAGGCACCGGGGAGCTGTTTTTT. Amino acid sequence: CASSITHRDRGTGELFF.